Listed below are T cell receptor beta chains from one sample, sequenced in a study of OX40 agonist ivuxolimab in advanced cancers. The repertoire was sequenced with immunoSEQ multiplex PCR; TCRdb's copy has only in-frame clones and lacks some. The sample includes about 53,000 clones, 80% to 90% seen only once; the top ten take around 9.9%. The sequenced sample was CD4+ or CD8+ T cells sorted from blood, obtained in a trial of the OX40 agonist ivuxolimab. These receptors were obtained from an adult with an advanced solid tumor such as melanoma, head and neck, liver or kidney cancer. CDR3s include the opening cysteine and the closing phenylalanine or tryptophan. The order of the fields is D gene, J gene, CDR3 length, V gene, CDR3 protein. A D gene is named only where the DNA matches it firmly.

>TRBD2|TRBJ2-5|15|TRBV28
CASRNSGGALETQYF
>-|TRBJ2-3|13|TRBV2
CASSQRYADTQYF
>-|TRBJ1-4|12|TRBV6-1
CASTMGGEKLFF
>TRBD1|TRBJ1-2|13|TRBV6-5
CASRSQGSYGYTF
>TRBD1|TRBJ1-6|14|TRBV2
CASIRQGYNSPLHF
>-|TRBJ2-2|12|TRBV25-1
CASSENTGELFF
>TRBD1|TRBJ2-1|12|TRBV28
CASRWTGEEQFF
>TRBD1|TRBJ2-2|15|TRBV6-6
CASSYEGTGAGELFF
>TRBD2|TRBJ2-7|15|TRBV5-6
CASSLRAGGAYEQYF
>TRBD1|TRBJ2-3|15|TRBV5-4
CASSLRQGDVDTQYF
>-|TRBJ1-3|15|TRBV5-4
CASSSMSGYGNTIYF
>TRBD2|TRBJ2-4|18|TRBV27
CASSLGRGGALAKNIQYF